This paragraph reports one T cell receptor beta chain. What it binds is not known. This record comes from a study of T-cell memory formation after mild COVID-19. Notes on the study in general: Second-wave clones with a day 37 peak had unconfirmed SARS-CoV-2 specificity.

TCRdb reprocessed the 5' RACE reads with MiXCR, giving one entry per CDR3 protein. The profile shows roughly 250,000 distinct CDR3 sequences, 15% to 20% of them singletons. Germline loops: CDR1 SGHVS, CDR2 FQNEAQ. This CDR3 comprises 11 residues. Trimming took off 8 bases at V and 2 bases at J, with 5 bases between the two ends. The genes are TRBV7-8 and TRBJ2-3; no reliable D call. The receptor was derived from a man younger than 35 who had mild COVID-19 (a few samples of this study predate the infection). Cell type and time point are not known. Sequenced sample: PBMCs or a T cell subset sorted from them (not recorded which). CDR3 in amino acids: CASADTDTQYF. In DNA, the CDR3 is TGTGCCAGCGCAGACACAGATACGCAGTATTTT.